The rows below give T cell receptor beta chains drawn from one sample of a study of blood T cells in healthy people across ages. One entry per CDR3 protein results from TCRdb running MiXCR on the 5' RACE reads. Of 1.4 million to 1.5 million distinct CDR3 sequences in the sample, roughly 40% were seen once. Sequenced sample: blood. The receptors here all came from a woman between 18 and 29 years old in good health. CDR3s include the opening cysteine and the closing phenylalanine or tryptophan. The D gene is left open where the match is weak. Expanded clones get a size class; other rows say once, few or many, or leave the size out.

>NA|TRBJ1-3|TRBV27|TRBD1
CASSKTGPGNTIYF
TGTGCCAGCAGTAAGACAGGGCCTGGAAACACCATATATTTT
>once|TRBJ2-3|TRBV10-3|NA
CAISAGQNTETQYF
TGTGCCATCAGTGCGGGACAAAACACAGAGACGCAGTATTTT
>NA|TRBJ2-4|TRBV25-1|NA
CASSESEGGLAKNIQYF
TGTGCCAGCAGTGAATCAGAGGGTGGGCTCGCCAAAAACATTCAGTACTTC
>NA|TRBJ2-1|TRBV7-2|TRBD2
CASSSQTSSGNEQFF
TGTGCCAGCAGCTCTCAGACTAGCAGCGGCAATGAGCAGTTCTTC
>NA|TRBJ2-5|TRBV7-7|NA
CASSLEGPGAQYF
TGTGCCAGCAGCTTAGAGGGTCCCGGGGCCCAGTACTTC
>NA|TRBJ1-4|TRBV24-1|NA
CATCITVSEKLFF
TGTGCCACCTGTATAACAGTTTCTGAAAAACTGTTTTTT
>NA|TRBJ1-1|TRBV12-3/TRBV12-4|NA
CASSFSANTEAFF
TGTGCCAGCAGTTTTTCGGCGAACACTGAAGCTTTCTTT
>NA|TRBJ2-7|TRBV12-3/TRBV12-4|TRBD2
CASSLGRGASGFLYEQYF
TGTGCCAGCAGTTTAGGACGAGGGGCTAGCGGATTTCTCTACGAGCAGTACTTC
>NA|TRBJ2-2|TRBV4-2|NA
CASSQARLGDTGELFF
TGTGCCAGCAGCCAAGCACGACTAGGGGACACCGGGGAGCTGTTTTTT
>NA|TRBJ2-7|TRBV20-1|NA
CSVRRGINEQYF
TGCAGTGTTAGGAGGGGGATCAATGAGCAGTACTTC
>NA|TRBJ2-3|TRBV9|NA
CTSSVVVGTTDTQYF
TGTACCAGCAGCGTAGTTGTGGGGACCACAGATACGCAGTATTTT
>NA|TRBJ2-7|TRBV20-1|TRBD2
CSARTSGRKDEQYF
TGCAGTGCTAGGACTAGCGGGAGGAAAGACGAGCAGTACTTC
>few|TRBJ2-7|TRBV6-1|NA
CASSEGPRNPAPEQYF
TGTGCCAGCAGTGAAGGCCCCAGAAACCCTGCCCCCGAGCAGTACTTC
>few|TRBJ2-7|TRBV10-3|NA
CAISESGRSITYEQYF
TGTGCCATCAGTGAGTCGGGACGGAGCATCACCTACGAGCAGTACTTC
>NA|TRBJ2-3|TRBV5-6|NA
CASSLYGRGAYSTDTQYF
TGTGCCAGCAGCTTGTATGGTCGGGGAGCGTATAGCACAGATACGCAGTATTTT
>NA|TRBJ2-7|TRBV28|TRBD2
CASTKEFGLAYEQYF
TGTGCCAGCACAAAAGAGTTCGGACTAGCCTACGAGCAGTACTTC
>NA|TRBJ2-5|TRBV3-1|TRBD2
CASSQDSSGGHQETQYF
TGTGCCAGCAGCCAAGATAGCAGCGGGGGGCACCAAGAGACCCAGTACTTC
>few|TRBJ2-6|TRBV20-1|TRBD1
CSARDLTGDPGANVLTF
TGCAGTGCTAGAGATCTGACAGGGGACCCTGGGGCCAACGTCCTGACTTTC
>NA|TRBJ2-3|TRBV10-1|TRBD2
CASSEWSSGSTDTQYF
TGCGCCAGCAGTGAGTGGTCTAGCGGTAGCACAGATACGCAGTATTTT
>NA|TRBJ2-1|TRBV29-1|NA
CSADSGEQFF
TGCAGCGCCGACAGCGGCGAGCAGTTCTTC
>few|TRBJ1-1|TRBV6-5|NA
CASSRPSTGQPKAFF
TGTGCCAGCAGTCGCCCATCTACAGGGCAACCCAAAGCTTTCTTT
>NA|TRBJ2-7|TRBV12-3/TRBV12-4|NA
CASSLDDISYEQYF
TGTGCCAGCAGTCTTGACGATATCTCCTACGAGCAGTACTTC
>NA|TRBJ2-7|TRBV5-1|NA
CASSLDRGEGEQYF
TGCGCCAGCAGCTTGGACAGGGGGGAGGGCGAGCAGTACTTC
>NA|TRBJ2-2|TRBV11-1|NA
CASSPRDPSTGELFF
TGTGCCAGCAGCCCCCGGGACCCTTCCACCGGGGAGCTGTTTTTT
>few|TRBJ2-1|TRBV12-3/TRBV12-4|TRBD1
CASSLRGPIYNEQFF
TGTGCCAGCAGTTTAAGGGGGCCTATATACAATGAGCAGTTCTTC
>few|TRBJ2-7|TRBV6-5|TRBD1
CASRWDRGKPYEQYF
TGTGCCAGCAGGTGGGACAGGGGAAAACCCTACGAGCAGTACTTC
>NA|TRBJ2-7|TRBV6-1|NA
CASSEILKAYEQYF
TGTGCCAGCAGTGAAATCCTAAAAGCTTACGAGCAGTACTTC
>few|TRBJ1-6|TRBV7-6|NA
CASSLVRREEGHSPLHF
TGTGCCAGCAGCTTAGTACGGCGAGAGGAGGGCCATTCACCCCTCCACTTT
>few|TRBJ2-7|TRBV10-3|TRBD2
CAISESGTSGSYEQYF
TGTGCCATCAGTGAGTCGGGAACTAGCGGCTCCTACGAGCAGTACTTC
>NA|TRBJ1-3|TRBV27|NA
CASSLGGAYGNTIYF
TGTGCCAGCAGTTTAGGCGGGGCTTATGGAAACACCATATATTTT
>NA|TRBJ2-1|TRBV20-1|TRBD2
CSARPGLAGGKSSYKEQFF
TGCAGTGCTAGGCCGGGACTAGCGGGAGGAAAGAGCTCCTACAAGGAGCAGTTCTTC
>few|TRBJ1-2|TRBV4-2|NA
CASSQDQGLRGYTF
TGTGCCAGCAGCCAAGATCAGGGGCTTCGTGGCTACACCTTC
>NA|TRBJ2-1|TRBV2|NA
CASSPGGYGGSYNEQFF
TGTGCCAGCAGTCCGGGGGGCTATGGAGGATCCTACAATGAGCAGTTCTTC
>NA|TRBJ1-5|TRBV20-1|NA
CSAREANQPQHF
TGCAGTGCTAGAGAGGCCAATCAGCCCCAGCATTTT
>many|TRBJ2-4|TRBV5-8|NA
CASSLRRLLAKNIQYF
TGTGCCAGCAGCTTAAGGCGGTTACTAGCCAAAAACATTCAGTACTTC
>NA|TRBJ2-1|TRBV25-1|NA
CASSEYRLVGGRSNEQFF
TGTGCCAGCAGTGAATATCGGCTAGTTGGGGGCAGAAGCAATGAGCAGTTCTTC
>NA|TRBJ1-3|TRBV12-3/TRBV12-4|TRBD1
CASNPWDRAPPGNTIYF
TGTGCCAGCAATCCATGGGACAGGGCCCCCCCTGGAAACACCATATATTTT
>few|TRBJ1-5|TRBV20-1|TRBD1
CSASLRDSSNQPQHF
TGCAGTGCCAGCCTAAGGGACAGTAGCAATCAGCCCCAGCATTTT
>NA|TRBJ2-7|TRBV10-3|NA
CTISEGVAEGYEQYF
TGTACCATCAGTGAGGGGGTCGCCGAGGGGTACGAGCAGTACTTC
>NA|TRBJ1-1|TRBV21-1|NA
CASSEKGQKTEAFF
TGTGCCAGCAGCGAGAAAGGGCAGAAGACTGAAGCTTTCTTT
>many|TRBJ2-7|TRBV12-3/TRBV12-4|NA
CASSPGGGKSYEQYF
TGTGCCAGCAGCCCGGGAGGGGGCAAGTCGTACGAGCAGTACTTC
>NA|TRBJ2-7|TRBV6-1|NA
CASSEAQGLNEQYF
TGTGCCAGCAGTGAAGCGCAGGGGTTGAACGAGCAGTACTTC
>few|TRBJ2-3|TRBV5-1|NA
CASSRDTVRDTQYF
TGCGCCAGCAGCCGGGACACGGTGCGGGATACGCAGTATTTT
>NA|TRBJ2-5|TRBV29-1|NA
CSVHGGFVDEQYF
TGCAGCGTTCATGGAGGTTTCGTCGATGAGCAGTACTTC
>NA|TRBJ1-1|TRBV3-1|NA
CASSQDGAFEAFF
TGTGCCAGCAGCCAAGATGGGGCTTTTGAAGCTTTCTTT
>once|TRBJ1-4|TRBV9|NA
CASSAADRANEKLFF
TGTGCCAGCAGCGCTGCGGACAGAGCTAATGAAAAACTGTTTTTT
>NA|TRBJ2-7|TRBV18|TRBD1
CASSPTGLDYEQYF
TGTGCCAGCTCACCGACAGGGCTTGACTACGAGCAGTACTTC
>few|TRBJ2-7|TRBV12-3/TRBV12-4|NA
CASSPDQTRGYEQYF
TGTGCCAGCAGTCCCGACCAGACTAGAGGATACGAGCAGTACTTC
>many|TRBJ1-2|TRBV3-1|NA
CASSQTQGYGYTF
TGTGCCAGCAGCCAGACACAGGGATATGGCTACACCTTC
>NA|TRBJ2-1|TRBV12-3/TRBV12-4|NA
CASSLWVYNEQFF
TGTGCCAGCAGTTTATGGGTCTACAATGAGCAGTTCTTC
>NA|TRBJ2-1|TRBV5-1|NA
CASSFIDRSDYNEQFF
TGCGCCAGCAGCTTCATCGACAGGTCGGACTACAATGAGCAGTTCTTC
>few|TRBJ1-2|TRBV7-2|NA
CASSLTTAGVWHYGYTF
TGTGCCAGCAGCTTAACGACGGCCGGGGTTTGGCACTATGGCTACACCTTC
>NA|TRBJ1-1|TRBV10-3|NA
CAIGSDTEAFF
TGTGCCATCGGTTCAGACACTGAAGCTTTCTTT
>NA|TRBJ1-2|TRBV13|NA
CASSFHRSGLDGYTF
TGTGCCAGCAGCTTCCACAGGTCAGGCTTGGACGGCTACACCTTC
>NA|TRBJ2-5|TRBV10-3|NA
CAIRGDGLSQETQYF
TGTGCCATCAGGGGGGACGGCCTTTCGCAAGAGACCCAGTACTTC